These T cell receptor beta chains were read from a single sample in a study of T-cell memory formation after mild COVID-19. TCRdb re-called the 5' RACE reads with MiXCR, one entry per CDR3 protein. Of 250,000 or so distinct CDR3 sequences in the sample, around a tenth are singletons; the top ten hold 22%. Material: PBMCs or a T cell subset sorted from them (not recorded which). All receptors derive from a young man who had mild COVID-19 (a few samples of this study predate the infection). Cell type and time point are not known. Each CDR3 is given with its conserved first and last residue. D genes are given only for firm matches. Size values are once, few and many counts, or a class for expanded clones, and some rows have none.

TRBV2	.	TRBJ2-7	12	.	CASSVGFYEQYF	TGTGCCAGCAGCGTGGGGTTCTACGAGCAGTACTTC
TRBV5-1	.	TRBJ2-1	11	few	CASQVTGEQFF	TGCGCCAGCCAGGTTACCGGGGAGCAGTTCTTC
TRBV30	.	TRBJ1-6	15	.	CAWGTWTGGNSPLHF	TGTGCCTGGGGGACATGGACCGGAGGGAATTCACCCCTCCACTTT
TRBV4-2	.	TRBJ2-6	14	.	CASRREVGANVLTF	TGTGCCAGCAGGAGGGAGGTTGGGGCCAACGTCCTGACTTTC
TRBV7-2	.	TRBJ1-1	13	many	CASSFLHGFEAFF	TGTGCCAGCAGCTTTTTACACGGTTTTGAAGCTTTCTTT
TRBV27	.	TRBJ1-4	13	few	CASSSYANEKLFF	TGTGCCAGCAGTTCTTATGCGAATGAAAAACTGTTTTTT
TRBV7-2	TRBD2	TRBJ2-7	15	few	CASSLVAGATYEQYF	TGTGCCAGCAGCTTAGTAGCGGGGGCTACCTACGAGCAGTACTTC
TRBV4-1	TRBD2	TRBJ2-3	16	few	CASSHVSGGDTDTQYF	TGCGCCAGCAGCCACGTTAGCGGGGGGGACACAGATACGCAGTATTTT
TRBV7-9	.	TRBJ2-5	14	.	CASSLAGLKETQYF	TGTGCCAGCAGCTTAGCGGGACTCAAAGAGACCCAGTACTTC
TRBV15	.	TRBJ1-6	13	few	CATSSQTNSPLHF	TGTGCCACCAGCAGCCAAACTAATTCACCCCTCCACTTT
TRBV6-2/TRBV6-3	.	TRBJ1-1	14	.	CASSYRQGLTEAFF	TGTGCCAGCAGTTACCGCCAGGGGCTGACTGAAGCTTTCTTT
TRBV11-2	.	TRBJ1-1	14	.	CASRARVVNTEAFF	TGTGCCAGCCGTGCGAGAGTGGTTAACACTGAAGCTTTCTTT
TRBV20-1	.	TRBJ1-1	15	.	CSARPLGQPNAEAFF	TGCAGTGCTAGACCCCTCGGACAGCCGAACGCTGAAGCTTTCTTT